The following is a T cell receptor beta chain sequence with its context. These data are taken from a study of blood T cell repertoires in COVID-19. This CDR3 spans 21 amino acids. Here immunoSEQ multiplex PCR was the method, and the copy in TCRdb shows in-frame clones only, minus some. The sample yields about 130,000 clones, around 83% seen once. The source of this sequence is a woman aged 80 or over with acute or convalescent COVID-19. The J gene is TRBJ2-7, the V gene TRBV21-1; the D call of TRBD1 is as the table states it, not checked on the DNA. TRBV21-1 is assigned pseudogene status. Material for sequencing was peripheral blood. The DNA for the CDR3 is TGTGCCAGCAGCAAAGGTTGGACAGGGGAGTATCGTTCCCCCTTGCACTACGAGCAGTACTTC. As protein: CASSKGWTGEYRSPLHYEQYF.